This T cell receptor beta chain is from a study of response to subunit inactivated influenza vaccine (dated by TCRdb to about 2018). In the study overall: Deep quantitative profiling of the T cell receptor repertoire was used in the study to follow responses to a trivalent subunit inactivated influenza vaccine.

A word on this clonotype: The specificity of this receptor is unknown. There are no base qualities to consult, and no much larger clone falls within one base.

Broader findings and caveats from the paper: It was suggested by the authors that each seasonal influenza vaccination may recruit only a limited number of new T cells.

Libraries were prepared through RT-PCR. Reads for this sample came from an Illumina HiSeq 2500. The raw public reads went through TCRdb reprocessing: fastp at Q25, MiXCR clone calling, in-frame beta chains kept. Under each unique CDR3 protein, matching rows form one entry showing the most common genes and DNA. Counted in this sample were 600,000 to 850,000 distinct CDR3 sequences; approximately 15% of them appeared once. Approximately 7.6% of the sample is in the top ten clones. The sample in question was PBMCs from blood, obtained approximately 15 days before vaccination. The sequence came from a man over 45 who received an inactivated influenza vaccine. Donor details come from another sample of the same person, matched by shared clones.

The nucleotide sequence is given as TGTGCCAGCAGTGGGGCAGGTAAAGAGACCCAGTACTTC. The encoded protein is CASSGAGKETQYF. The V gene is TRBV6-1 and the J gene is TRBJ2-5, with no reliable assignment of the D segment. Between the V and J ends, shortened by 4 bases and 3 bases respectively, the junction contains 9 bases. Sequences MNHNS (CDR1) and SASEGT (CDR2) are obtained from the germline V gene. The CDR3 contains 13 residues, cysteine and phenylalanine counted. The retained sequence is limited to the CDR3, 39 bases, with the frame set at the first base.